This entry lists 15 T cell receptor beta chains sequenced from one sample in a study of post-analysis software for immune sequencing data. Whole-study findings and limits: Roughly five TRBV segments were significantly more frequent in patients than in controls. TRBV5-6, TRBV5-1 and TRBV20-1 were among these segments.

Researchers reported that TCR beta cDNA libraries carried unique molecular identifiers. One entry per CDR3 protein, called by TCRdb with MiXCR from the PCR reads. Counted here are roughly 620,000 distinct CDR3 sequences, around 47% occurring once; the ten biggest clones make up around 1.7%. These TCRs' antigens remain unknown. Sequencing was carried out using blood. These receptors all stem from a girl aged 10 to 17 with multiple sclerosis.

The chain couples TRBV4-1 to TRBJ2-4, with a tentative D call TRBD2 (7 bases). Judging by the DNA end, TRBJ2-7 fits better; the J call may be wrong. Germline V gene sequence: CDR1 MGHRA, CDR2 YSYEKL. This CDR3 region has 18 residues. The CDR3 sequence is CASSQDWGGPQAPYEQYF. CDR3 in DNA: TGCGCCAGCAGCCAAGATTGGGGGGGCCCACAAGCCCCCTACGAGCAGTACTTC.

In this sample, this clonotype turned up once. This chain connects TRBV20-1 to TRBJ1-2; tentative D call: TRBD1 (6 bases). Germline V lookup: CDR1 DFQATT, CDR2 SNEGSKA (reference sequence). The CDR3 extends over 13 amino acids. Trimming pared 0 bases from V and 4 bases from J, leaving 9 bases between. The CDR3 DNA reads TGCAGTGCTAGAGATGGGGGGGCCTATGGCTACACCTTC. Translating gives CSARDGGAYGYTF.

This chain uses TRBV4-1 with TRBJ2-3; unclear D gene. The CDR3 length is 15 residues. Trimming cost V 2 bases and J 0 bases, with 9 bases left between them. Germline loops: CDR1 MGHRA, CDR2 YSYEKL. The CDR3 loop reads CASSQYGFSTDTQYF. The CDR3 nucleotides are TGCGCCAGCAGCCAATATGGATTTAGCACAGATACGCAGTATTTT.

J is TRBJ2-3 and V is TRBV20-1; D is perhaps TRBD1 (5 bases). CDR3 length: 13 residues. Deletions cut 6 bases from V and 2 bases from J, with 12 bases between. CDR1 and CDR2 from the germline V gene are DFQATT and SNEGSKA (reference sequence). CDR3 coding DNA: TGCAGTGCGGGCGGACAATTCACAGATACGCAGTATTTT. It specifies CSAGGQFTDTQYF.

This sequence joins TRBV7-2 and TRBJ2-1; tentative D call: TRBD2 (5 bases). The CDR3 has 12 residues. Germline V gene lookup returns CDR1 SGHTA and CDR2 FQGNSA. Trimming shortened V by 2 bases and J by 9 bases, and 8 bases separated the two germline ends. CDR3 loop: CASSLRGFEQFF. The CDR3 DNA sequence: TGTGCCAGCAGCTTACGAGGGTTTGAGCAGTTCTTC.

In its sample, this clonotype was seen once. The chain carries TRBV10-3 and TRBJ2-6, with 9 bases lining up with TRBD2. CDR3 length: 18 residues. Germline V gives CDR1 ENHRY, CDR2 SYGVKD. The trim removed 6 bases at V and 0 bases at J, leaving 9 bases unmatched. As DNA, the CDR3 is TGTGCCATCAGCCTGGGACTAGCCGGAAGCTCTGGGGCCAACGTCCTGACTTTC. Residues: CAISLGLAGSSGANVLTF.

The chain links TRBV3-1 to TRBJ2-7, with 8 bases that match TRBD2. The tail of the sequence fits TRBJ2-5 better, so the J call may be wrong. The CDR3 is made up of 17 amino acids. In germline, CDR1 is LGHDT, CDR2 YNNKEL (reference sequence). The CDR3 sequence is CASSQDSGTSRGETQYF. The CDR3 coding sequence is TGTGCCAGCAGCCAGGACTCCGGGACTAGTCGCGGAGAGACCCAGTACTTC.

CDR3 in DNA: TGTGCCAGCAGCCAGACAGGTTCGAAGGCAGATACGCAGTATTTT. Translating it yields CASSQTGSKADTQYF. J is TRBJ2-3 and V is TRBV7-3; D possibly corresponds to TRBD1 (6 bases). CDR1 is SGHTA, CDR2 FQGTGA, per germline. The CDR3 is 15 amino acids. V gave up 5 bases and J gave up 4 bases, with 16 bases separating them. The variable domain in full, completed from reference TRBV7-3 and TRBJ2-3, reads GAGVSQTPSNKVTEKGKYVELRCDPISGHTALYWYRQSLGQGPEFLIYFQGTGAADDSGLPNDRFFAVRPEGSVSTLKIQRTERGDSAVYLCASSQTGSKADTQYFGPGTRLTVL.

This clonotype has only one observation. The rearrangement links TRBV5-5 to TRBJ2-1; D is unresolved. The CDR3 has 17 residues. Trimming pared 3 bases from V and 0 bases from J, leaving 16 bases between. Germline assignment: CDR1 SGHKS and CDR2 YYEKEE (reference sequence). CDR3 protein: CASSSYRAQSSYNEQFF. The CDR3 coding sequence is TGTGCCAGCAGCTCATATAGGGCCCAGAGCTCCTACAATGAGCAGTTCTTC.

The chain carries TRBV12-3 or TRBV12-4 and TRBJ1-1, with unresolved D. The CDR3 extends over 11 amino acids. V lost 8 bases to trimming and J lost 1 base, with 5 bases between them. CDR3 sequence: CASPGNTEAFF. The DNA for the CDR3 is TGTGCCAGCCCAGGGAACACTGAAGCTTTCTTT.

The V gene is TRBV29-1, the J gene TRBJ1-2; D is unclear. V lost 7 bases and J lost 8, with 20 bases in between. This CDR3 spans 13 amino acids. Germline CDR1 and CDR2: SQVTM and ANQGSEA. The CDR3 nucleotides read TGCAGCGCGCAGGACGGAGGGAATCGGGGCTACACCTTC. This translates into CSAQDGGNRGYTF.

The chain is built from TRBV15 and TRBJ1-1, with D possibly matching TRBD1 (5 bases). This CDR3 is built from 13 residues. Germline values: CDR1 LNHNV, CDR2 YYDKDF (reference sequence). The ends were cut back, 6 bases at V and 5 bases at J, with 13 bases in the middle. This CDR3 is CATSPGGITEAFF. The CDR3 DNA reads TGTGCCACCAGTCCCGGGGGGATAACTGAAGCTTTCTTT.

The J gene is TRBJ2-1, the V gene TRBV12-3 or TRBV12-4, with D perhaps matching TRBD1 or TRBD2 (5 bases each). CDR3 length: 13 amino acids. The V and J ends lost 2 bases and 9 bases respectively, with 11 bases between them. The CDR3: CASSLLTRGEQFF. The CDR3 region has the DNA TGTGCCAGCAGTTTATTAACGAGGGGTGAGCAGTTCTTC.

The J gene is TRBJ2-1, the V gene TRBV5-1, with TRBD1 matching over 9 bases. J lost 8 bases, V lost 4 bases, and 10 bases had no gene match. The CDR3 spans 15 residues. Per germline, CDR1 SGHRS and CDR2 YFSETQ. CDR3 sequence (DNA): TGCGCCAGCAGCATCCGGGACAGGGCTAGCCATGAGCAGTTCTTC. Its translation is CASSIRDRASHEQFF.

This chain joins TRBV12-3 or TRBV12-4 and TRBJ1-1; 7 bases match TRBD1. There are 15 residues in the CDR3. J was trimmed by 7 bases and V by 5 bases; bases with no gene match: 13. CDR3 loop: CASSPRDRAWDEAFF. The CDR3 nucleotides are TGTGCCAGCAGTCCTCGAGACAGGGCCTGGGATGAAGCTTTCTTT.